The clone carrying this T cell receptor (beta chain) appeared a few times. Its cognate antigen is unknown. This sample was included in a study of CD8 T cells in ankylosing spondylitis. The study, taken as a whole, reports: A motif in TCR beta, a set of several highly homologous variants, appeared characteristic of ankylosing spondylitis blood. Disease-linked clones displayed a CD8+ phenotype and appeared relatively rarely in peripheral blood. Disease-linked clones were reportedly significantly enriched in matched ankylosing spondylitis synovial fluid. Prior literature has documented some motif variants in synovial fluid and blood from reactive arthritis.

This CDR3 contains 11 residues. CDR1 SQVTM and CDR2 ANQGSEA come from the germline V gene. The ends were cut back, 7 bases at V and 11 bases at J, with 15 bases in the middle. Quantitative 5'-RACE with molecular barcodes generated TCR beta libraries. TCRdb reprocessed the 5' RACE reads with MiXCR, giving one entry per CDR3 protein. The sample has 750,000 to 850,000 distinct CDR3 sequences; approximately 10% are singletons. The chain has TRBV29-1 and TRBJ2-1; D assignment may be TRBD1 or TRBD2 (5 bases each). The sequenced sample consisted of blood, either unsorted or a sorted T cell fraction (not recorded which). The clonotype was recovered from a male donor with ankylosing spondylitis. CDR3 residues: CSGYRGEKQFF. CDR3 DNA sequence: TGCAGCGGTTACCGAGGGGAGAAGCAGTTCTTC.